This is a list of T cell receptor beta chains from one sample in a study of blood T cell repertoires in COVID-19. Using immunoSEQ multiplex PCR, the repertoire was profiled, and TCRdb retains in-frame clones only, with some absent. The table shows tens of thousands of clones, with about 83% occurring only once. Material: peripheral blood. The receptors come from a woman older than 75 with acute or convalescent COVID-19. Each CDR3 is given with its conserved first and last residue. D genes are given only for firm matches. A clone size is listed for some rows: how often the clone was seen (once, few, many), or a class if it is expanded.

clone_size	v_call	j_call	d_call	cdr3_aa	cdr3_nt
.	TRBV5-6	TRBJ1-5	TRBD1	CASSRGQGGNQPQHF	TGTGCCAGCAGCAGAGGACAGGGGGGGAATCAGCCCCAGCATTTT
.	TRBV15	TRBJ2-5	TRBD1	CATSRDRGTETQYF	TGTGCCACCAGCAGAGACAGGGGGACAGAGACCCAGTACTTC
.	TRBV10-1	TRBJ2-7	.	CASSESGHLSYEQYF	TGCGCCAGCAGTGAGTCCGGACACCTCTCCTACGAGCAGTACTTC
.	TRBV9	TRBJ2-3	TRBD2	CASSVGGGFGTDTQYF	TGTGCCAGCAGCGTGGGGGGAGGGTTTGGTACAGATACGCAGTATTTT
once	TRBV5-6	TRBJ1-4	.	CASSLGAPANEKLFF	TGTGCCAGCAGCTTGGGGGCACCCGCTAATGAAAAACTGTTTTTT
.	TRBV4-3	TRBJ2-7	.	CASSQLTGYEQYF	TGCGCCAGCAGCCAACTGACTGGCTACGAGCAGTACTTC
.	TRBV28	TRBJ1-4	TRBD1	CASIRGRAGGTNEKLFF	TGTGCCAGCATCCGGGGACGGGCAGGGGGAACTAATGAAAAACTGTTTTTT
.	TRBV7-2	TRBJ1-1	.	CASSSTGNTEAFF	TGTGCCAGCAGCTCAACGGGAAACACTGAAGCTTTCTTT
.	TRBV5-1	TRBJ2-5	.	CASSPALTTEGTQYF	TGCGCCAGCAGCCCCGCGTTGACTACGGAAGGGACCCAGTACTTC
.	TRBV19	TRBJ1-2	.	CASSIRGQGGYTF	TGTGCCAGTAGTATAAGGGGTCAGGGAGGCTACACCTTC
.	TRBV6-4	TRBJ2-1	.	CASSREESYNEQFF	TGTGCCAGCAGTCGTGAGGAGTCCTACAATGAGCAGTTCTTC
once	TRBV15	TRBJ2-1	TRBD2	CATSRGPGLNVIEQFF	TGTGCCACCAGCAGAGGACCGGGACTAAACGTTATTGAGCAGTTCTTC
.	TRBV2	TRBJ2-1	TRBD2	CARERGSSYNEQFF	TGTGCCAGGGAGCGGGGTAGCTCCTACAATGAGCAGTTCTTC
.	TRBV29-1	TRBJ1-1	.	CSVDEWANTEAFF	TGCAGCGTTGACGAGTGGGCGAACACTGAAGCTTTCTTT
.	TRBV18	TRBJ2-7	.	CASSPSSRADEQYF	TGTGCCAGCTCACCAAGCTCCAGGGCGGACGAGCAGTACTTC
.	TRBV5-1	TRBJ2-1	TRBD2	CASSLLAGGVNEQFF	TGCGCCAGCAGCTTACTAGCGGGAGGAGTTAATGAGCAGTTCTTC
few	TRBV5-6	TRBJ1-2	.	CASSLNRALNYGYTF	TGTGCCAGCAGCTTGAACAGGGCTTTAAACTATGGCTACACCTTC
.	TRBV28	TRBJ1-2	.	CASSPTVSDSRNGYTF	TGTGCCAGCAGCCCCACCGTGTCGGACAGCAGAAATGGCTACACCTTC
.	TRBV5-1	TRBJ2-6	TRBD1	CASSLGQGAGANVLTF	TGCGCCAGCAGCCTAGGTCAGGGGGCTGGGGCCAACGTCCTGACTTTC
.	TRBV12-3/TRBV12-4	TRBJ1-2	TRBD1	CASRGQSYGYTF	TGTGCCAGCAGGGGACAGTCCTATGGCTACACCTTC
.	TRBV10-3	TRBJ2-3	TRBD2	CAASPAPGLAAPTRDTQYF	TGTGCCGCCTCTCCAGCACCGGGACTAGCGGCCCCTACCAGGGATACGCAGTATTTT
.	TRBV20-1	TRBJ2-1	TRBD2	CSASGGSSYNEQFF	TGCAGTGCTAGTGGCGGGAGCTCCTACAATGAGCAGTTCTTC